The 4 T cell receptor beta chains presented below share a single source sample, sequenced in a study of blood T cell repertoires in COVID-19. The method was immunoSEQ multiplex PCR; TCRdb's version includes in-frame clones alone and lacks a portion of them. The data show about 110,000 clones, less than 75% seen once. The source material was peripheral blood. These receptors were obtained from a woman aged 40 to 50 with acute or convalescent COVID-19.

This clone was recorded only once. The rearrangement uses TRBV5-4 and TRBJ2-3; 8 bases are shared with TRBD2. J lost 8 bases, V lost 0 bases, and 8 bases had no gene match. The germline CDR1 and CDR2 sequences are SGHNT and YYREEE (reference sequence). The CDR3 runs to 15 residues. CDR3 residues: CASSLEAGVLATQYF. Written as DNA, the CDR3 is TGTGCCAGCAGCTTGGAAGCGGGGGTACTTGCTACGCAGTATTTT.

V is TRBV28 and J is TRBJ2-3, with TRBD1 matching over 9 bases. This CDR3 has 16 residues. V lost 1 base to trimming and J lost 4 bases; unmatched junction nucleotides: 6. Germline values: CDR1 MDHEN, CDR2 SYDVKM. The CDR3, as DNA: TGTGCCAGCAGTTTATTAGGAGGACAGGGGTCAGATACGCAGTATTTT. This codes for CASSLLGGQGSDTQYF.

This chain uses TRBV6-5 with TRBJ2-2; possibly TRBD1 for D (6 bases). This CDR3 has 13 amino acids. Per germline, CDR1 MNHEY and CDR2 SVGAGI. V dropped 6 bases and J dropped 8 bases, with 13 bases sitting between them. The CDR3 reads CASRPNREGELFF. CDR3 DNA: TGTGCCAGCAGACCAAACAGGGAAGGGGAGCTGTTTTTT.

The V and J genes are TRBV24-1 and TRBJ2-3; tentatively, D is TRBD2 (5 bases). Trimming took 2 bases from V and 11 from J, leaving 13 bases between them. The CDR3 consists of 13 residues. Germline loops: CDR1 KGHDR, CDR2 SFDVKD. The CDR3 loop is CATSDYEGPGQYF. CDR3 DNA: TGTGCCACCAGTGATTATGAGGGTCCAGGGCAGTATTTT.